This T cell receptor beta chain appears in the sequencing data of a study of T cell repertoires in cytomegalovirus infection. Study at large: HLA-B-restricted CMV epitopes that are well studied, plus recently identified HLA-C-restricted ones, were used by the study. Evidence of both CMV infection and a matching HLA type came from public TCR beta signatures.

TCRdb reprocessed the reads via MiXCR and lists one record per CDR3 protein. The sample yields around 900,000 distinct CDR3 sequences, roughly 30% seen once. Trimming removed 3 bases at V and 8 bases at J, with 17 bases between. This CDR3 comprises 15 residues. The germline V gene has CDR1 MDHEN and CDR2 SYDVKM. Concerning this clonotype: Its antigen remains unidentified.

Sequenced material: cultured CD8+ T cells from PBMCs, taken from culture after CMV antigen stimulation. This TCR was recovered from a human donor in good health (CMV status not recorded). Some clones in this sample may be carry-over from other donors' samples. The chain joins TRBV28 to TRBJ2-1, with a tentative D call TRBD1 (6 bases). This CDR3 reads CASSFGGLRADEQFF. The CDR3 DNA reads TGTGCCAGCAGTTTTGGGGGCCTCCGGGCGGATGAGCAGTTCTTC. Full variable domain (outside the CDR3, taken from reference TRBV28 and TRBJ2-1): DVKVTQSSRYLVKRTGEKVFLECVQDMDHENMFWYRQDPGLGLRLIYFSYDVKMKEKGDIPEGYSVSREKKERFSLILESASTNQTSMYLCASSFGGLRADEQFFGPGTRLTVL.